This T cell receptor (beta chain) came from a study of T cell changes during pregnancy in multiple sclerosis. V gave up 7 bases and J gave up 9 bases; unmatched junction bases: 7. Germline CDR1 is LNHDA and CDR2 is SQIVND (reference sequence). The CDR3 has 13 residues. Profiled with immunoSEQ multiplex PCR; TCRdb holds only in-frame clones, not every one. The data contain 35,000 or so clones, about 91% of them singletons. The V and J genes are TRBV19 and TRBJ2-4, with 9 positions matching TRBD1. The starting material was CD8+ T cells from peripheral blood mononuclear cells, obtained in the third trimester of pregnancy. The TCR originated in a female donor with multiple sclerosis, enrolled in a pregnancy study. CDR3 protein: CASTPGQGGIQYF. The CDR3 nucleotides read TGTGCCAGTACTCCGGGACAGGGTGGCATTCAGTACTTC.